This paragraph reports one TCR beta chain. What it binds is unknown. This entry comes from a study of vaccination and CD4 T cells after COVID-19. About the study: Four females and six males made up the convalescents, with two Hispanic.

Findings of the study overall: From 21 to 38, the median of SARS-CoV-2-reactive clonotypes rose without reaching significance.

Treatment: approximately 9-day PBMC culture with coronavirus spike peptide pools or control peptides (ViraFEST assay). Sequencing of DNA taken from cultured CD4+ T cells relied on the Oncomine TCR Beta short-read assay. TCRdb ran MiXCR on the PCR reads and lists one entry per CDR3 protein. The sample shows about 16,000 distinct CDR3 sequences, 30% to 45% of them seen only once. V lost 4 bases and J 6 bases, leaving 19 bases between the germline ends. The CDR3 runs to 15 residues. Per germline, CDR1 SGHAT and CDR2 FQNNGV. This TCR was sampled from a human donor with COVID-19. This chain connects TRBV11-2 to TRBJ2-7, with D possibly matching TRBD1 (5 bases). Sequenced input: cultured CD4+ T cells from blood. CDR3 sequence reads: CASSSQHTRASEQYF. Written as DNA, the CDR3 is TGTGCCAGCAGCTCTCAGCATACCAGGGCCTCCGAGCAGTACTTC.